This entry features one T cell receptor (beta chain) sequence. The table lists this clonotype with a few counts. It has no known antigen specificity. Base qualities are not provided; no much larger clone lies one nucleotide away. Data came from an Illumina HiSeq 1500. Starting from the raw public reads, TCRdb applied fastp trimming at Q25, assembled clones with MiXCR and retained in-frame beta chains. Entries that share a CDR3 protein sequence are merged under the most common genes and DNA. The sample data list fewer than 1,000,000 distinct CDR3 sequences, and roughly 30% of these were observed just once. The ten most abundant clones make up over 11% of the sample. The source of the sample is a study of T cell repertoires in cytomegalovirus infection (dated by TCRdb to about 2019). General notes on the study: Alongside well-studied HLA-B-restricted epitopes, the peptide stimulations were aimed at recently identified HLA-C-restricted CMV epitopes, whose presentation resists viral immunomodulation. Donor HLA type was relevant to the analysis, because carriage of CMV infection together with the matching HLA type was indicated by public TCR beta signatures. General conclusions and limits of the study: The ex vivo response was dominated by HLA-C-restricted CMV-specific TCR beta clonotypes, and the single most frequent clonotype in two of eight donors was supplied by these HLA-C-restricted clonotypes. In both this cohort and an independent cohort of some 370 donors, the cumulative frequency of public TCR beta family members distinguished carriers of CMV infection plus the relevant HLA type.

Taken with the paper, the label for treatment or condition translates to: in vitro stimulation with specific CMV peptide epitopes to enrich CMV-specific T cells. The CDR3 starts with the cysteine, ends with the phenylalanine, and has 16 residues. Of all the DNA, just the CDR3 is kept, 48 bases in frame from base 1. Compared with germline, V lacks 6 bases and J lacks 7 bases; bases without a gene match: 12. Looking up the germline V gene (reference sequence) yields CDR1 SGHNT and CDR2 YYREEE. The source is a human donor in good health (CMV status not recorded). Some clones in this sample may be carry-over from other donors' samples. Sequenced material: cultured CD8+ T cells from PBMCs, taken from culture after CMV antigen stimulation. The rearranged segments are TRBV5-4 and TRBJ2-2, and 10 junctional nucleotides match TRBD1. Here the CDR3 is given as CASKLTETGGRGELFF. The DNA sequence is TGTGCCAGCAAGCTGACCGAGACAGGGGGCCGCGGGGAGCTGTTTTTT.